This entry lists 30 T cell receptor beta chains sequenced from one sample in a study of regulatory T cells in long-lasting Graves disease. Time point: persistent/refractory GD, antithyroid drugs over 5 years with positive TRAb. PBMC-derived RNA was used for the TCR library. CDR3-region Arm-PCR and iRepertoire HTBI primers produced the TCR beta libraries. TCRdb fed the multiplex PCR reads into MiXCR, producing one record per CDR3 protein. The table shows about 660,000 distinct CDR3 sequences, with about 32% occurring only once. The starting material was peripheral blood mononuclear cells (PBMCs), obtained when the disease was refractory, from a patient treated with antithyroid drugs. Receptor source: a female donor with Graves disease.

This clonotype occurred a few times. The chain combines TRBV10-2 with TRBJ2-7; perhaps TRBD1 as D (6 bases). The CDR3 has 13 residues. Deletions cut 6 bases from V and 5 bases from J, with 14 bases between. Germline V gives CDR1 WSHSY, CDR2 SAAADI. The chain's CDR3 is CASRGAQLHEQYF. CDR3 DNA sequence: TGCGCCAGCAGGGGGGCTCAGCTCCACGAGCAGTACTTC.

On this clonotype: This may arise from a read error, as a much more abundant clone is one base away. V and J are TRBV3-1 and TRBJ1-1; D is undetermined. CDR3 length equals 13 residues. Germline V gives CDR1 LGHDT, CDR2 YNNKEL (reference sequence). The CDR3 coding sequence is TGTGCCAGCAGCCAAGCACTGAACACTGAAGCTCTCTTT. It is translated as CASSQALNTEALF. Supplemented by reference TRBV3-1 and TRBJ1-1, the full variable domain reads DTAVSQTPKYLVTQMGNDKSIKCEQNLGHDTMYWYKQDSKKFLKIMFSYNNKELIINETVPNRFSPKSPDKAHLNLHINSLELGDSAVYFCASSQALNTEALFGQGTRLTVV.

Concerning this clonotype itself: This CDR3 is missing its conserved last phenylalanine or tryptophan, likely due to a read error. The chain joins TRBV19 to TRBJ1-1, with 7 positions matching TRBD1. Germline-derived CDR1 and CDR2 are LNHDA and SQIVND (reference sequence). This CDR3 is built from 20 residues. In DNA form, the CDR3 reads TGTGCCAGTAGTCAAGGGGTACGGGACAGTGGGCCCCAGATGAACACTGGAGCTTTCCTT. Protein sequence: CASSQGVRDSGPQMNTGAFL.

The chain carries TRBV20-1 and TRBJ2-1; 14 positions match TRBD2. CDR1 DFQATT and CDR2 SNEGSKA come from the germline V gene (reference sequence). This CDR3 region has 18 residues. Trimming removed 6 bases from V and 3 bases from J; junction bases left unmatched: 13. CDR3 residues: CSAPGGTSGRLDYNEQFF. CDR3 in DNA: TGCAGTGCCCCAGGGGGGACTAGCGGGAGATTGGACTACAATGAGCAGTTCTTC.

This chain connects TRBV10-3 to TRBJ2-5; D possibly corresponds to TRBD1 (5 bases). The J call may be in error: the DNA end matches TRBJ2-1 better. Germline CDR1 and CDR2: ENHRY and SYGVKD. The CDR3 runs 13 residues. The CDR3 loop reads CAISGQGNNEQFF. In DNA, the CDR3 is TGTGCCATCAGCGGTCAGGGAAACAATGAGCAGTTCTTC.

This chain links TRBV2 with TRBJ1-2, with D hard to call. Trimming took 7 bases from V and 8 from J, leaving 14 bases between them. CDR3 length equals 12 residues. The germline CDR1 and CDR2 sequences are SNHLY and FYNNEI. CDR3 sequence: CASTLFKGGYTF. The CDR3 bases are TGTGCCAGCACCCTTTTTAAGGGCGGCTACACCTTC.

To note about this clonotype: The germline gene is not matched at one end of the junction; a read error may be the cause. J is TRBJ2-7 and V is TRBV27; possibly TRBD2 for D (6 bases). The CDR3 covers 13 residues. CDR1 and CDR2 (germline): MNHEY, SMNVEV (reference sequence). Written as DNA, the CDR3 is TGTGCCAGCAGTTTTACTAGCTCCCACGAGCAGTACTTC. Protein: CASSFTSSHEQYF.

This clonotype was detected a few times. The chain has TRBV12-3 or TRBV12-4 and TRBJ1-2; D gene uncertain. This CDR3 has 17 amino acids. Trimming removed 3 bases from V and 6 bases from J, with 23 bases in between. CDR3 amino acids: CASSLRPLVLIGDGYTF. The CDR3 coding sequence is TGTGCCAGCAGTTTGAGGCCCCTGGTGTTGATTGGGGATGGCTACACCTTC.

As for this clonotype: An end of the junction differs from the germline gene, which may be a read error. The chain couples TRBV20-1 to TRBJ1-5, with a tentative D call TRBD1 (5 bases). From germline, CDR1 is DFQATT and CDR2 SNEGSKA (reference sequence). The CDR3 consists of 16 residues. The CDR3 nucleotides read TGCAGTGCTAGAGATTTCGGGACGGCTAGCAATCATCCCCAGCATTTT. This encodes CSARDFGTASNHPQHF.

This clonotype was recorded at least ten times. The rearrangement joins TRBV20-1 to TRBJ1-2, with D possibly being TRBD1 (6 bases). This CDR3 is built from 12 residues. The V end lost 2 bases, the J end lost 7 bases, and 11 bases lay between the germline ends. Germline V CDR1 and CDR2: DFQATT, SNEGSKA (reference sequence). CDR3 sequence (DNA): TGCAGTGCTAGATTGGGGGCTAGTGGCTACACCTTC. This encodes CSARLGASGYTF.

This clonotype was recorded a few times. The chain combines TRBV30 with TRBJ1-1; D is perhaps TRBD1 (6 bases). The CDR3 is 16 residues long. Germline V gives CDR1 GTSNPN, CDR2 SVGIG (reference sequence). Trimming left V 2 bases short and J 4 bases short, with 20 bases between. CDR3 sequence: CAWSHRDTRGGTEAFF. The CDR3 nucleotides are TGTGCCTGGAGTCACAGGGACACTCGGGGAGGCACTGAAGCTTTCTTT.

The chain joins TRBV10-3 to TRBJ1-1; possible D gene TRBD1, 6 bases. The CDR3 is made up of 11 amino acids. Looked up from germline, CDR1 is ENHRY and CDR2 is SYGVKD. The germline V and J ends were trimmed by 8 bases and 12 bases, with 16 bases remaining between them. The CDR3 nucleotides read TGTGCCATCGCAGAATCGGGGGCTACTTTCTTT. Amino acids: CAIAESGATFF.

The V and J genes are TRBV20-1 and TRBJ2-7; 10 positions agree with TRBD1. The CDR3 has 13 residues. CDR1 is DFQATT and CDR2 is SNEGSKA in the germline V gene (reference sequence). The CDR3 region is CSVPGTGVYEQYF. The CDR3 DNA follows: TGCAGCGTACCCGGGACAGGGGTCTACGAGCAGTACTTC.

The table lists this clonotype with a few counts. This chain connects TRBV7-2 to TRBJ2-7; 9 nucleotides agree with TRBD1. The CDR3 contains 16 residues. V lost 5 bases to trimming and J lost 0 bases; unmatched junction nucleotides: 8. CDR1 is SGHTA, CDR2 FQGNSA, per germline. The DNA of the CDR3 is TGTGCCAGCAGCGCGAGGGACAGGGCTTACTCCTACGAGCAGTACTTC. Protein product: CASSARDRAYSYEQYF.

Details on this clonotype: The likely explanation is a read error, given a far larger clone one base away. The chain combines TRBV7-3 with TRBJ1-6; maybe TRBD1 (5 bases). CDR1 SGHTA and CDR2 FQGTGA come from the germline V gene. The CDR3 is 13 amino acids. For the CDR3, the DNA is TGTGCCAGCAGTCAAATGGGGGGGACTGAAGCTCTCTTT. It specifies CASSQMGGTEALF.

The V and J genes are TRBV20-1 and TRBJ1-2; perhaps TRBD1 as D (6 bases). Germline-derived CDR1 and CDR2 are DFQATT and SNEGSKA (reference sequence). V was cut by 6 bases and J by 5 bases, with 16 bases left in between. The CDR3 runs 13 residues. Here the CDR3 reads CSAKTPGAYGYTF. CDR3 nucleotide sequence: TGCAGTGCCAAAACCCCAGGGGCGTATGGCTACACCTTC.

This sequence joins TRBV11-1 and TRBJ2-3; 12 nucleotides align to TRBD2. The J call may be faulty, since TRBJ2-1 better matches the DNA end. Germline CDR1 reads SGHAT; CDR2 reads FQDESV (reference sequence). This CDR3 comprises 16 residues. The CDR3 bases are TGTGCCAGCAGCTTAGGGGCTAGCGGGAGGGATCATGAGCAGTTCTTC. Its translation is CASSLGASGRDHEQFF.

This clonotype came up a few times. This sequence joins TRBV19 and TRBJ1-5, with 7 bases matching TRBD1. V lost 6 bases to trimming and J lost 7 bases; unmatched junction nucleotides: 9. Germline-derived CDR1 and CDR2 are LNHDA and SQIVND (reference sequence). CDR3 length equals 14 residues. In nucleotides, the CDR3 is TGTGCCAGTAGAGACATCTTGACAGGGCAGCCCCAGCATTTT. This sequence encodes CASRDILTGQPQHF.

The chain carries TRBV7-3 and TRBJ1-2; TRBD1 matches at 11 bases. The germline CDR1 and CDR2 sequences are SGHTA and FQGTGA. This CDR3 contains 16 residues. The junction had 12 bases not matched to a gene; V was cut back by 5 bases and J by 7 bases. The CDR3 region is CASSRQRTGGVTGYTF. The CDR3 DNA reads TGTGCCAGCAGCCGCCAGAGGACAGGGGGCGTAACTGGCTACACCTTC.

This clonotype was detected many times. The V gene is TRBV11-2, the J gene TRBJ1-6; perhaps TRBD1 as D (5 bases). The germline gives CDR1 SGHAT, CDR2 FQNNGV. This CDR3 comprises 16 residues. V was clipped by 1 base and J by 7 bases, with 14 bases between them. The DNA of the CDR3 is TGTGCCAGCAGCTTAGTGGGGCAGGGCGGGAATTCACCCCTCCACTTT. Translating gives CASSLVGQGGNSPLHF.

J is TRBJ1-1 and V is TRBV27, with 9 bases aligning to TRBD1. The CDR3 runs to 14 residues. Trimming removed 7 bases from V and 5 bases from J; junction bases left unmatched: 8. Germline values: CDR1 MNHEY, CDR2 SMNVEV (reference sequence). The CDR3 here is CASTRTGVFTEAFF. The CDR3 DNA reads as TGTGCCAGCACCCGGACAGGGGTTTTTACTGAAGCTTTCTTT.

About this clonotype: An end of the junction does not agree with germline; a read error may underlie this. The V and J genes are TRBV5-5 and TRBJ2-2, with 7 nucleotides matching TRBD1. CDR3 length: 14 amino acids. Germline V gene lookup returns CDR1 SGHKS and CDR2 YYEKEE (reference sequence). CDR3 sequence reads: CASSYDRATGELFF. Here the CDR3 DNA reads TGCGCCAGCAGCTATGACAGGGCCACCGGGGAGCTGTTTTTT. The full variable domain, with the rest looked up from reference TRBV5-5 and TRBJ2-2, is DAGVTQSPTHLIKTRGQQVTLRCSPISGHKSVSWYQQVLGQGPQFIFQYYEKEERGRGNFPDRFSARQFPNYSSELNVNALLLGDSALYLCASSYDRATGELFFGEGSRLTVL.

This chain links TRBV9 with TRBJ1-4, with D tentatively TRBD1 (5 bases). This CDR3 has 16 amino acids. Germline CDR1 SGDLS, CDR2 YYNGEE. Trimming took 4 bases from V and 6 from J, leaving 19 bases between them. This CDR3 reads CASSPTPGDSDEKLFF. The CDR3 bases are TGTGCCAGCAGCCCCACTCCGGGGGATTCGGATGAAAAACTGTTTTTT.

This clonotype was counted between two and nine times. The chain links TRBV12-3 or TRBV12-4 to TRBJ1-2; TRBD1 aligns across 12 bases. Germline trimming cut 11 bases from V and 8 bases from J; bases unmatched to any gene: 6. The CDR3 runs 12 residues. The DNA of the CDR3 is TGTGCCGCACGGGACAGGGGGCGAGGCTACACCTTC. Translated: CAARDRGRGYTF.

This rearrangement joins TRBV27 to TRBJ1-2; TRBD1 aligns across 8 bases. CDR1 and CDR2 from the germline V gene are MNHEY and SMNVEV (reference sequence). Trimming removed 5 bases from V and 1 base from J; junction bases left unmatched: 12. CDR3 length: 17 residues. The CDR3 is CASSPSPRTGINYGYTF. CDR3 bases: TGTGCCAGCAGTCCCTCTCCTCGGACAGGGATTAACTATGGCTACACCTTC.

CDR3 bases: TGTGCCAGTAGTGAGACCGATCTTAGAGAGACCCAGTACTTC. Its translation: CASSETDLRETQYF. The chain couples TRBV19 to TRBJ2-5; D is ambiguous. Trimming took 5 bases from V and 4 from J, leaving 14 bases between them. This CDR3 contains 14 residues. Germline V CDR1 and CDR2: LNHDA, SQIVND (reference sequence).

In nucleotides, the CDR3 is TGCGCCAGCAGCTCAGGCTCGACAGGGAGGTGGAACGAGCAGTACTTC. Its translation: CASSSGSTGRWNEQYF. This rearrangement joins TRBV5-1 to TRBJ2-7, with D possibly matching TRBD1 (7 bases). The germline V gene encodes CDR1 SGHRS and CDR2 YFSETQ. The CDR3 is 16 amino acids. Trimming took 3 bases from V and 5 from J, leaving 21 bases between them.

The J gene is TRBJ1-1, the V gene TRBV20-1, with 8 bases lining up with TRBD1. The germline V gene encodes CDR1 DFQATT and CDR2 SNEGSKA (reference sequence). This CDR3 contains 13 residues. Trimming at V came to 7 bases and at J to 5 bases, leaving 9 bases not matched to a gene. DNA of the CDR3: TGCAGTGTCCCCAGGGGGCTTCGGACTGAAGCTTTCTTT. Residues: CSVPRGLRTEAFF.

Comments on this clonotype: Given a much more abundant clone one base away, this may be a read error. The V and J genes are TRBV15 and TRBJ1-1; no reliable D call. Germline CDR1 LNHNV, CDR2 YYDKDF (reference sequence). With 1 base removed from V and 1 base from J, the gap between germline ends came to 4 bases. The CDR3 contains 13 residues. This chain's CDR3 is CATSRAPNTEAFF. CDR3 nucleotides: TGTGCCACCAGCAGAGCGCCGAACACTGAAGCTTTCTTT.

The chain uses TRBV4-1 and TRBJ2-7; TRBD2 aligns across 10 bases. V lost 6 bases to trimming and J lost 4 bases; unmatched junction nucleotides: 9. In germline, CDR1 is MGHRA, CDR2 YSYEKL. This CDR3 has 15 amino acids. In nucleotides, the CDR3 is TGCGCCAGCAGTCGTCTAGCGGGAGAGTTGTACGAGCAGTACTTC. Amino acid sequence: CASSRLAGELYEQYF.